The T cell receptor beta chain described here comes from a study of blood T cell repertoires in COVID-19. The overall study: Collection of acute and convalescent COVID-19 samples took place in the United States, Italy and Spain. The analysed material was cDNA or gDNA that came from T cells, B-cell-depleted T cells, or PBMCs.

Germline assignment: CDR1 MNHEY and CDR2 SMNVEV (reference sequence). V dropped 6 bases and J dropped 5; count of bases not matched to a gene: 7. This CDR3 has 15 amino acids. Authors' methods: Amplification from reference gene primers served as the basis for estimated nucleated cell counts. Here immunoSEQ multiplex PCR was the method, and the copy in TCRdb shows in-frame clones only, minus some. D and trimming come from the DNA, and the V and J calls and clone size come from that table. The table shows around 250,000 clones, with over 75% occurring only once. The chain recombines TRBV27 with TRBJ2-1, with 10 bases matching TRBD1. Sequencing used peripheral blood. This TCR came from a human donor in a cohort sampled during active COVID-19. The CDR3 nucleotides are TGTGCCAGCAGCCTACCGGGACAGGGGCACAATGAGCAGTTCTTC. Amino acids: CASSLPGQGHNEQFF.